These 27 T cell receptor beta chains were sequenced from one sample in a study of cytotoxic CD8 clonotypes in ibrutinib-treated CLL. Assay used: immunoSEQ multiplex PCR; TCRdb lists only in-frame clones, some missing. The table has tens of thousands of clones, 55% to 70% seen once. The sample in question was PBMCs, obtained after 24 months of ibrutinib treatment. The receptors were sampled from a human donor with chronic lymphocytic leukemia.

In its sample, this clone ranks as medium-sized. The J gene is TRBJ2-5, the V gene TRBV7-9, with no clear D. The germline gives CDR1 SEHNR, CDR2 FQNEAQ (reference sequence). V was shortened by 6 bases and J by 5 bases, with 16 bases between the two germline ends. The CDR3 totals 14 residues. Written as DNA, the CDR3 is TGTGCCAGCAGTAATAGTCTCTTGTGGGAGACCCAGTACTTC. Its translation: CASSNSLLWETQYF.

A single count supports this clone. V usage is TRBV7-2 and J usage is TRBJ2-7; weak D call: TRBD1 (5 bases). Germline assignment: CDR1 SGHTA and CDR2 FQGNSA. This CDR3 has 14 residues. The V gene lost 0 bases and the J gene lost 12 bases, with 18 bases spanning the gap. In DNA, the CDR3 is TGTGCCAGCAGCTTAGCAGGGGTCCGCTCTAGAGGGTACGTC. This translates into CASSLAGVRSRGYV.

The CDR3 region has the DNA TGTGCCAGCAGCTTGGAAACATACGGTCAGCCCCAGCATTTT. It is translated as CASSLETYGQPQHF. The V call is TRBV5-5, the J call TRBJ1-5; the D is unclear. The V end was cut by 0 bases, the J end by 6 bases, with 10 bases between. Per germline, CDR1 SGHKS and CDR2 YYEKEE (reference sequence). The CDR3 is 14 amino acids.

This clone was counted at least ten times. The chain joins TRBV29-1 to TRBJ1-2; 8 bases align to TRBD1. Trimming removed 5 bases from V and 4 bases from J; junction bases left unmatched: 3. Looked up from germline, CDR1 is SQVTM and CDR2 is ANQGSEA. CDR3 size: 12 residues. This CDR3 is CSVSGTGYGYTF. The CDR3 nucleotides are TGCAGCGTTTCCGGGACAGGCTATGGCTACACCTTC.

This clone has a handful of counts. The chain is built from TRBV10-1 and TRBJ2-3, with 14 bases aligning to TRBD2. CDR3 length equals 16 residues. Per the germline V gene, CDR1 is WNHNN and CDR2 is SYGVQD (reference sequence). V lost 6 bases to trimming and J lost 5 bases; unmatched junction nucleotides: 7. CDR3 sequence: CASSLGLAGGRDTQYF. The CDR3 DNA sequence: TGCGCCAGCAGCCTCGGACTAGCGGGGGGTCGAGATACGCAGTATTTT.

The rearrangement joins TRBV5-8 to TRBJ2-3; 7 positions agree with TRBD1. The CDR3 length is 15 residues. Looked up from germline, CDR1 is SGHTS and CDR2 is YDEGEE. The V segment lost 4 bases and the J segment 5 bases; nucleotides outside the gene matches: 10. CDR3 DNA sequence: TGTGCCAGCAGCCTACCCGGGACAGCATTAGATACGCAGTATTTT. Translating gives CASSLPGTALDTQYF.

This chain links TRBV6-1 with TRBJ1-1, with D unclear. The CDR3 length is 13 residues. The germline CDR1 and CDR2 sequences are MNHNS and SASEGT. With 8 bases removed from V and 0 bases from J, the gap between germline ends came to 10 bases. DNA for the CDR3: TGTGCCAGCCTAGACACCATGAACACTGAAGCTTTCTTT. This sequence encodes CASLDTMNTEAFF.

The chain couples TRBV5-1 to TRBJ2-7; 8 bases are shared with TRBD1. Germline trimming cut 2 bases from V and 4 bases from J; bases unmatched to any gene: 8. The germline V gene encodes CDR1 SGHRS and CDR2 YFSETQ. CDR3 size: 15 residues. CDR3 sequence: CASSLMTGAFYEQYF. The CDR3 nucleotides are TGCGCCAGCAGCTTAATGACAGGGGCATTTTACGAGCAGTACTTC.

This clone was seen more than once but under ten times. The chain is built from TRBV7-2 and TRBJ2-1; TRBD1 might be the D (6 bases). This CDR3 has 14 residues. Trimming removed 1 base from V and 10 bases from J, with 14 bases in between. Germline V gene sequence: CDR1 SGHTA, CDR2 FQGNSA. The CDR3 here is CASSLGSGVKEQFF. The DNA of the CDR3 is TGTGCCAGCAGCTTAGGTTCAGGGGTAAAGGAGCAGTTCTTC. The complete variable domain, with remaining parts taken from reference TRBV7-2 and TRBJ2-1, reads GAGVSQSPSNKVTEKGKDVELRCDPISGHTALYWYRQSLGQGLEFLIYFQGNSAPDKSGLPSDRFSAERTGGSVSTLTIQRTQQEDSAVYLCASSLGSGVKEQFFGPGTRLTVL.

The chain employs TRBV12-5 and TRBJ1-5; D not certain. Trimming cost V 6 bases and J 0 bases, with 9 bases left between them. Germline lookup yields CDR1 LGHNT and CDR2 FRNRAP. The CDR3 runs 14 residues. The CDR3 region is CASGTGNSNQPQHF. The CDR3 DNA sequence: TGTGCTAGTGGGACCGGAAATAGCAATCAGCCCCAGCATTTT. Full variable domain (rest looked up from reference TRBV12-5 and TRBJ1-5): DARVTQTPRHKVTEMGQEVTMRCQPILGHNTVFWYRQTMMQGLELLAYFRNRAPLDDSGMPKDRFSAEMPDATLATLKIQPSEPRDSAVYFCASGTGNSNQPQHFGDGTRLSIL.

The chain couples TRBV4-2 to TRBJ2-1, with 11 bases identical to TRBD2. V gave up 0 bases and J gave up 7 bases; unmatched junction bases: 17. This CDR3 spans 20 amino acids. The V gene's germline CDR1 is LGHNA and CDR2 YNFKEQ. This CDR3 reads CASSQDGKWGTSGLANEQFF. CDR3 nucleotides: TGTGCCAGCAGCCAAGATGGCAAGTGGGGGACTAGCGGTCTCGCGAATGAGCAGTTCTTC.

The chain recombines TRBV5-5 with TRBJ2-7; D may be TRBD2 (6 bases). The CDR3 sequence is 14 residues long. From germline, CDR1 is SGHKS and CDR2 YYEKEE (reference sequence). Trimming removed 0 bases from V and 4 bases from J, with 11 bases in between. The CDR3, as DNA: TGTGCCAGCAGCTTGGGCGGGGTCGAATACGAGCAGTACGTC. Translated, it gives CASSLGGVEYEQYV.

This clone occurred a few times. The chain links TRBV15 to TRBJ2-7; 10 nucleotides line up with TRBD2. Germline values: CDR1 LNHNV, CDR2 YYDKDF (reference sequence). The CDR3 covers 15 residues. The V gene end was trimmed by 8 bases and the J gene end by 2 bases; junction bases not matched to a gene: 9. The CDR3 loop is CATAKTSGPAYEQYF. The CDR3 DNA sequence: TGTGCCACCGCGAAGACTAGCGGGCCCGCCTACGAGCAGTACTTC.

In regard to this clone: Other DNA sequences in this sample translate to the same CDR3. V and J are TRBV18 and TRBJ2-5, with D hard to call. V was pared by 3 bases and J by 2 bases, with 4 bases between. The CDR3 is 12 amino acids. Per the germline V gene, CDR1 is KGHSH and CDR2 is LQKENI. The CDR3 loop is CASSPRQETQYF. CDR3 nucleotide sequence: TGTGCCAGCTCACCGAGACAAGAGACCCAGTACTTC.

The chain uses TRBV5-6 and TRBJ1-2; 9 nucleotides align to TRBD1. The J segment lost 8 bases and the V segment lost 1 base, leaving 12 bases of the junction unmatched. Looked up from germline, CDR1 is SGHDT and CDR2 is YYEEEE. There are 16 residues in the CDR3. CDR3 in amino acids: CASSLWTGAQEGGYTF. The CDR3 DNA reads TGTGCCAGCAGCTTGTGGACAGGGGCCCAGGAAGGGGGCTACACCTTC.

This chain uses TRBV5-6 with TRBJ2-1, with TRBD2 as a possible D gene (7 bases). The CDR3 has 18 amino acids. Trimming removed 0 bases from V and 3 bases from J, with 19 bases in between. The germline V gene encodes CDR1 SGHDT and CDR2 YYEEEE. CDR3 amino acids: CASSLVWGGDNHYNEQFF. CDR3 sequence (DNA): TGTGCCAGCAGCTTGGTCTGGGGAGGGGACAACCACTACAATGAGCAGTTCTTC.

This rearrangement joins TRBV5-1 to TRBJ1-6, with D unclear. This CDR3 comprises 13 residues. The V end lost 1 base, the J end lost 9 bases, and 8 bases lay between the germline ends. The germline gives CDR1 SGHRS, CDR2 YFSETQ. CDR3 DNA: TGCGCCAGCAGCTTGAACGTGGGTTCACCCCTCCACTTT. Translating it yields CASSLNVGSPLHF.

This clone was seen a single time. V and J are TRBV9 and TRBJ2-3; no firm D call. V lost 6 bases and J lost 3, with 23 bases in between. Germline V lookup: CDR1 SGDLS, CDR2 YYNGEE. The length of the CDR3 is 17 residues. The CDR3, as DNA: TGTGCCAGCATGATTGGTACTGTGTCTACGTCGACAGATACGCAGTATTTT. It translates to CASMIGTVSTSTDTQYF. Full variable domain (missing parts from reference TRBV9 and TRBJ2-3): DSGVTQTPKHLITATGQRVTLRCSPRSGDLSVYWYQQSLDQGLQFLIQYYNGEERAKGNILERFSAQQFPDLHSELNLSSLELGDSALYFCASMIGTVSTSTDTQYFGPGTRLTVL.

This clone was observed at least ten times. The V gene is TRBV4-1, the J gene TRBJ2-3, with 7 bases matching TRBD2. Germline V lookup: CDR1 MGHRA, CDR2 YSYEKL. V gave up 0 bases and J gave up 2 bases; unmatched junction bases: 5. The CDR3 has 16 amino acids. CDR3 residues: CASSQESGGNTDTQYF. The CDR3 nucleotides are TGCGCCAGCAGCCAAGAATCGGGGGGAAACACAGATACGCAGTATTTT.

The V gene is TRBV5-4, the J gene TRBJ2-7; D is undetermined. Germline CDR1 is SGHNT and CDR2 is YYREEE (reference sequence). V was cut by 0 bases and J by 4 bases, with 8 bases left in between. The CDR3 spans 13 residues. The CDR3: CASSLGVSYEQYF. The CDR3 coding sequence is TGTGCCAGCAGCTTGGGGGTTTCTTACGAGCAGTACTTC.

The V gene is TRBV19, the J gene TRBJ1-1; D might be TRBD1 (5 bases). CDR1 LNHDA and CDR2 SQIVND come from the germline V gene (reference sequence). This CDR3 is built from 15 residues. V was cut by 7 bases and J by 5 bases, with 20 bases left in between. For the CDR3, the DNA is TGTGCCAGTACGACGGGTGTGGTTTGGGGGACTGAAGCTTTCTTT. Its protein is CASTTGVVWGTEAFF.

The J gene is TRBJ1-5, the V gene TRBV19; no clear D gene. Trimming shortened V by 6 bases and J by 0 bases, and 15 bases separated the two germline ends. From germline, CDR1 is LNHDA and CDR2 SQIVND (reference sequence). The CDR3 length is 16 residues. The CDR3 DNA is TGTGCCAGTAGCGCCTCGGGATCCTATAGCAATCAGCCCCAGCATTTT. As protein: CASSASGSYSNQPQHF.

Regarding this clone: Compared with germline, one end of the junction differs, possibly owing to a read error. This chain connects TRBV11-2 to TRBJ2-3; no clear D. CDR3 size: 16 residues. Per the germline V gene, CDR1 is SGHAT and CDR2 is FQNNGV. For the CDR3, the DNA is TGTGCCAGCAGCCTAGAGCTGTGGGCAGTCACAGATACGCAGTATTTT. The encoded protein is CASSLELWAVTDTQYF.

This chain uses TRBV10-3 with TRBJ2-3; the D is unclear. Germline V gives CDR1 ENHRY, CDR2 SYGVKD. V shed 6 bases and J shed 11 bases, with 15 bases lying between them. The CDR3 covers 12 residues. The CDR3 region is CAIRDDRNWQYF. The CDR3 DNA reads as TGTGCCATCAGAGATGACCGAAATTGGCAGTATTTT.

This clone was found a few times. The chain joins TRBV27 to TRBJ1-5, with D perhaps TRBD1 (5 bases). CDR1 and CDR2 from the germline V gene are MNHEY and SMNVEV (reference sequence). The CDR3 loop spans 13 amino acids. The V end was cut by 2 bases, the J end by 6 bases, with 8 bases between. The DNA of the CDR3 is TGTGCCAGCAGTTTAGGGGGAGCTCAGCCCCAGCATTTT. Protein sequence: CASSLGGAQPQHF.

The V gene is TRBV5-1, the J gene TRBJ2-1; a weak D match, TRBD2 (7 bases). The CDR3 contains 15 residues. CDR1 is SGHRS and CDR2 is YFSETQ in the germline V gene. V was shortened by 0 bases and J by 8 bases, with 15 bases between the two germline ends. In DNA form, the CDR3 reads TGCGCCAGCAGCTTGGAAGTGGGGGGGCGGCATGAGCAGTTCTTC. The encoded protein is CASSLEVGGRHEQFF.

This chain joins TRBV27 and TRBJ2-7; D gene unclear. Germline V gene lookup returns CDR1 MNHEY and CDR2 SMNVEV (reference sequence). Trimming stripped 5 bases from V and 1 base from J, with 15 bases between. The CDR3 totals 15 residues. The CDR3 is CASSPQQVGSYEQYF. The CDR3 DNA reads TGTGCCAGCAGTCCCCAGCAAGTGGGGTCCTACGAGCAGTACTTC.